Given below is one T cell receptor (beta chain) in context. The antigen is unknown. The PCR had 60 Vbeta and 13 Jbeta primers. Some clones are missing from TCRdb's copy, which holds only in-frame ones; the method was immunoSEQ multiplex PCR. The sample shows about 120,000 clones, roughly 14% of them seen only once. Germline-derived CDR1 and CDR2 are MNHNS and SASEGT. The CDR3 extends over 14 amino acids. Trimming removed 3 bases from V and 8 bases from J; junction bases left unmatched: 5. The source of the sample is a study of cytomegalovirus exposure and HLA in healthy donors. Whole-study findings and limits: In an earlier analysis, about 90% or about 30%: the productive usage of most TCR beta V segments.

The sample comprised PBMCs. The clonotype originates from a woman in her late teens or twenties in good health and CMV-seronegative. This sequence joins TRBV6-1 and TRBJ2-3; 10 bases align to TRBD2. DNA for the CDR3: TGTGCCAGCAGTGACGGACTAGCGGTTGTTACGCAGTATTTT. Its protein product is CASSDGLAVVTQYF.